Reported below is one T cell receptor beta chain. Its antigen is not known. The germline V gene has CDR1 SGHTA and CDR2 FQGNSA. The CDR3 spans 15 residues. J gave up 8 bases and V 4 bases, and 7 bases lay outside the gene matches. This entry belongs to a study of T cells after yellow fever vaccination. At the level of the study: SMART-Seq v4 Ultra Low Input handled preparation of low-cell-number fractions. Study findings and constraints: Among primary-vaccination clones, most reappeared after the booster, at roughly 95% for CD4 and 88% for CD8.

As TCR cDNA was made by 5'RACE template switching, a universal primer site and UMIs were added. TCRdb re-called the 5' RACE reads through MiXCR, storing one row per CDR3 protein. The repertoire holds about 330,000 distinct CDR3 sequences, with 7% to 10% as singletons. This TCR derives from a man younger than 35 who received the YFV17D yellow fever vaccine. Here the sequenced sample was PBMCs, taken roughly 46 days after the first yellow fever vaccination. The V and J genes are TRBV7-2 and TRBJ1-4; 10 bases map to TRBD1. The CDR3: CASSYWDRGEEKLFF. Here the CDR3 DNA reads TGTGCCAGCAGCTACTGGGACAGGGGAGAAGAAAAACTGTTTTTT.